This TCR beta chain is from a study of graft-versus-host responses after intestinal transplantation. The overall study: Among the recipients, transplants were multivisceral, liver-intestinal, or isolated intestinal.

Remarks on this clone: Its antigen is not known.

V was shortened by 0 bases and J by 8 bases, with 16 bases between the two germline ends. The CDR3 spans 15 residues. CDR1 is MNHNY and CDR2 is SVGAGI in the germline V gene (reference sequence). General study points: Recipient bone marrow held GvH clones, some seen earlier in ileum or blood. There was an association between peak levels of circulating GvH clones and early post-transplant HvG declines.

This table comes from immunoSEQ multiplex PCR, and its TCRdb copy is limited to in-frame clones, with some not included. The sample carries about 23,000 clones, 85% to 95% recorded once. The receptor was isolated from a human patient who received an intestinal transplant, so some T cells may come from the graft donor. The gene calls are TRBV6-6 and TRBJ1-2; tentatively, D is TRBD1 (6 bases). The starting material was PBMCs, obtained roughly 41 days after intestinal transplant. DNA for the CDR3: TGTGCCAGCAGTTACTCCCTTACGGGGGCTCGAGGCTACACCTTC. Its translation is CASSYSLTGARGYTF.